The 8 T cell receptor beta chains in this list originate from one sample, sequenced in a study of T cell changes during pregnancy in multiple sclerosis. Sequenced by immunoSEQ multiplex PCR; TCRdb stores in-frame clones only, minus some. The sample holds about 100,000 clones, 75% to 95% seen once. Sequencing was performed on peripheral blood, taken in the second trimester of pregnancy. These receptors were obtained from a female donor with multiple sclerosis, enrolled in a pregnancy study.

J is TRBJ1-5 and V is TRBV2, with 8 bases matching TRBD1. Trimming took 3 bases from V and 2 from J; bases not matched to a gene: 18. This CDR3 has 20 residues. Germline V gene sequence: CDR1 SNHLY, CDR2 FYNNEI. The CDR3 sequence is CASSDVSRDRTPSGNQPQHF. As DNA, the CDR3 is TGTGCCAGCAGTGATGTTTCCCGGGACAGGACCCCAAGCGGCAATCAGCCCCAGCATTTT.

The CDR3 loop reads CSARHPNEQFF. The CDR3 nucleotides read TGCAGCGCTCGACACCCCAATGAGCAGTTCTTC. The chain has TRBV29-1 and TRBJ2-1; D gene uncertain. This CDR3 comprises 11 residues. V was shortened by 7 bases and J by 6 bases, with 10 bases between the two germline ends. Germline V gene data show CDR1 as SQVTM and CDR2 as ANQGSEA.

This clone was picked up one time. The CDR3 spells CASSLPGTSEFTQYF. DNA of the CDR3: TGTGCCAGCAGCTTGCCCGGGACTAGCGAGTTCACCCAGTACTTC. The V call is TRBV7-2, the J call TRBJ2-5, with 10 bases that match TRBD2. CDR3 length: 15 amino acids. CDR1 is SGHTA, CDR2 FQGNSA, per germline. The trim removed 3 bases at V and 8 bases at J, leaving 9 bases unmatched. The variable domain in full, with the rest retrieved from reference TRBV7-2 and TRBJ2-5, is GAGVSQSPSNKVTEKGKDVELRCDPISGHTALYWYRQSLGQGLEFLIYFQGNSAPDKSGLPSDRFSAERTGGSVSTLTIQRTQQEDSAVYLCASSLPGTSEFTQYFGPGTRLLVL.

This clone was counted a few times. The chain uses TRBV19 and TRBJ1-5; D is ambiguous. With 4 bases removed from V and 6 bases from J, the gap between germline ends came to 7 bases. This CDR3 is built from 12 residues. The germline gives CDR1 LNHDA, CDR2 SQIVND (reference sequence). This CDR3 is CASSNEGQPQHF. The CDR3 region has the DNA TGTGCCAGTAGTAATGAGGGTCAGCCCCAGCATTTT.

CDR3 loop: CASSQDLEGSGIDTQYF. The CDR3 coding sequence is TGCGCCAGCAGCCAAGATCTCGAGGGTTCCGGTATAGATACGCAGTATTTT. The chain has TRBV4-3 and TRBJ2-3; TRBD2 is a possible D gene (5 bases). This CDR3 region has 17 residues. The V end was cut by 0 bases, the J end by 5 bases, with 18 bases between. Germline V lookup: CDR1 LGHNA, CDR2 YSLEER.

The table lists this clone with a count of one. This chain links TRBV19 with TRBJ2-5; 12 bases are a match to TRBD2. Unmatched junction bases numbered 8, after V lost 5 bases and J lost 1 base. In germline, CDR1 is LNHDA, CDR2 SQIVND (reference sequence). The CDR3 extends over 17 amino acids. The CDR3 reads CASSPSGLAGSQETQYF. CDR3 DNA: TGTGCCAGTAGTCCATCGGGACTAGCGGGCTCCCAAGAGACCCAGTACTTC.

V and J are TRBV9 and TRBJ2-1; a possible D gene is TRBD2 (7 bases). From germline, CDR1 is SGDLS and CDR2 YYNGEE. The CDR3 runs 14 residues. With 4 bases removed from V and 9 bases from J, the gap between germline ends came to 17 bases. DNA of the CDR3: TGTGCCAGCAGCCCTTACGGGGGGCACGGTGAGCAGTTCTTC. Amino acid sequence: CASSPYGGHGEQFF.

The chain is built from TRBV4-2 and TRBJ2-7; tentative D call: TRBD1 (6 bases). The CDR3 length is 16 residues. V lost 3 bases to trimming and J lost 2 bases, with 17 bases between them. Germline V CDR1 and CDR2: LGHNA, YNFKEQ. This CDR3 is CASSHPGTYETYEQYF. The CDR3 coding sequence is TGTGCCAGCAGCCATCCCGGGACATACGAGACCTACGAGCAGTACTTC.